This T cell receptor (beta chain) was sequenced during a study of T cells expressing NK-cell markers. As to this clonotype: Its antigen is not known.

Study findings and constraints: These clonotypes additionally ranked first within the CD3+CD56-NKG2C+ fraction of several donors.

From its re-call of the 5' RACE reads, TCRdb lists each CDR3 protein once, without DNA. In all, the sample yields approximately 460,000 distinct CDR3 sequences. What was sequenced was blood T cells: a sorted CD56 or NKG2C T cell subset, CD4+ or CD8+ T cells, or bulk PBMC T cells (not recorded which). The source is a woman between 18 and 75 years old in good health.

CDR3 region: CASSPLAGENIQYF. The V call is TRBV5-1, the J call TRBJ2-4; the D call of TRBD2 rests on TCRdb alone, since no DNA is present to check it. The CDR3 length is 14 residues. Germline-derived CDR1 and CDR2 are SGHRS and YFSETQ.